This T cell receptor beta chain emerged from a study of shared clonotypes between healthy human individuals. On the study more broadly: Each donor's CD4 naive and CD4 memory cells filled three plates apiece, CD8 naive two, and CD8 memory one. Study observations and caveats: Generation probabilities of non-shared clonotypes were lower (relative to those shared by all four donors). Among a handful of donors, 4.5% to 5.5% of naive CD4 clonotypes were found in common.

The authors split each subset's genomic DNA evenly across several immunoSEQ plates. The assay was immunoSEQ multiplex PCR, and TCRdb's table has in-frame clones only and misses some. The sample includes around 340,000 clones, around 67% of them seen just once. Germline CDR1 and CDR2: MNHNS and SASEGT. The CDR3 is made up of 14 amino acids. Trimming took 4 bases from V and 4 from J, leaving 13 bases between them. In its sample, this clone was seen once. The antigen is not known. What was sequenced was memory CD4+ T cells sorted from blood. Subset indicated: CD45RA-negative fraction. The genes are TRBV6-1 and TRBJ1-2; TRBD1 is a possible D gene (6 bases). The TCR sequence derives from a man aged 30 to 45 in good health. In DNA form, the CDR3 reads TGTGCCAGCAGTGGTACAGGGCCTTCCTATGGCTACACCTTC. It yields the protein CASSGTGPSYGYTF.